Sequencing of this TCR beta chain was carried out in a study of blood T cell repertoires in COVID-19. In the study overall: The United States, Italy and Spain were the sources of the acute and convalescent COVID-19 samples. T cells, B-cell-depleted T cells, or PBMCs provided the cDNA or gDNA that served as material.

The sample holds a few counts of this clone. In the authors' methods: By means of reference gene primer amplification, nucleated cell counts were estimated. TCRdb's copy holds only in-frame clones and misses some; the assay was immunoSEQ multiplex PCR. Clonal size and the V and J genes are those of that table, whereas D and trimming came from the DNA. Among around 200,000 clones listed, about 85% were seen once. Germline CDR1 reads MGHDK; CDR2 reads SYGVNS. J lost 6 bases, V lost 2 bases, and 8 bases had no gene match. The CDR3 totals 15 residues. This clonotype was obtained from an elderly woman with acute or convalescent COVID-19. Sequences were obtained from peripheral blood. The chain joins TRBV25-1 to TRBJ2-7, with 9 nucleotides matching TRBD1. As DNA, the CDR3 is TGTGCCAGCAGTGAAGAAACAGGGGGCGCAGTCGAGCAGTACTTC. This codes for CASSEETGGAVEQYF.